These T cell receptor beta chains were read from a single sample in a study of technical replicates of blood from a handful of donors. Only in-frame clones appear in the TCRdb table, and some are missing; sequencing was by immunoSEQ multiplex PCR. The table includes some 70,000 clones, just under 95% detected once. The sequenced sample consisted of T cells isolated from PBMCs. These receptors all come from a human donor in good health. Both conserved end residues are part of each CDR3. A D gene is named only where the DNA matches it firmly. Rows may omit the clone size; those that give it use once, few, many or a size class.

TRBJ1-2	TRBD1	-	TRBV9	TGTGCCAGCAGCAAAAACTCTCAGGGGGCGAGTGGCTACACCTTC	CASSKNSQGASGYTF
TRBJ2-1	-	-	TRBV25-1	TGTGCCAGCACCCCCGGGCTAGCTAACTACAATGAGCAGTTCTTC	CASTPGLANYNEQFF
TRBJ2-5	-	-	TRBV5-1	TGCGCCAGCAGGCTGTTCGAACGGGAGCTTGAGACCCAGTACTTC	CASRLFERELETQYF
TRBJ2-7	TRBD2	-	TRBV7-3	TGTGCCAGCAGCTTAAACGGACCGGGAGGGGGCTACGAGCAGTACTTC	CASSLNGPGGGYEQYF
TRBJ2-7	-	-	TRBV4-3	TGCGCCAGCAGCCAAGACGCCGGGACTTTGGGGGCCTACGAGCAGTACTTC	CASSQDAGTLGAYEQYF
TRBJ1-4	-	-	TRBV19	TGTGCCAGTAATGAGGACAGACTTAATGAAAAACTGTTTTTT	CASNEDRLNEKLFF
TRBJ2-2	TRBD1	once	TRBV18	TGTGCCAGCTCACCTCCAGGACAGGGGGCCGGGGAGCTGTTTTTT	CASSPPGQGAGELFF
TRBJ2-2	TRBD1	-	TRBV7-3	TGTGCCAGCAGCCTCACAAGGACAGGGACGAACACCGGGGAGCTGTTTTTT	CASSLTRTGTNTGELFF
TRBJ2-3	TRBD2	-	TRBV4-3	TGCGCCAGCAGCCAAGGACTAGCCCGCACAGATACGCAGTATTTT	CASSQGLARTDTQYF
TRBJ2-1	TRBD2	once	TRBV9	TGTGCCAGCAGCGTTGGGACTAGCGGGTACAATGAGCAGTTCTTC	CASSVGTSGYNEQFF
TRBJ1-3	-	-	TRBV10-2	TGCGCCAGCAGTGAGTCCGGGGGAACAGGAAACACCATATATTTT	CASSESGGTGNTIYF
TRBJ2-1	TRBD2	-	TRBV2	TGTGCCAGCAGAGGGACTAGCAGATACAATGAGCAGTTCTTC	CASRGTSRYNEQFF
TRBJ1-1	TRBD1	-	TRBV11-1	TGTGCCAGCAGGAAATCTAGGGGGCTATCTGAAGCTTTCTTT	CASRKSRGLSEAFF
TRBJ2-3	TRBD2	-	TRBV6-5	TGTGCCAGCAGTTCACTAGCGGGAGGGCCCACAGATACGCAGTATTTT	CASSSLAGGPTDTQYF
TRBJ1-3	-	-	TRBV4-2	TGTGCCAGCAGCCAAGTTAGCTCTGGAAACACCATATATTTT	CASSQVSSGNTIYF
TRBJ2-7	-	-	TRBV4-2	TGTGCCAGCAGCCAAGAGACACTTTCCTACGAGCAGTACTTC	CASSQETLSYEQYF
TRBJ2-7	TRBD2	-	TRBV28	TGTGCCAGCAGACCTCTAGCGGGCTCCTACGAGCAGTACTTC	CASRPLAGSYEQYF
TRBJ1-2	-	-	TRBV6-1	TGTGCCAGCAGTGAAATTCCGAGGGAGCGGTATGGCTACACCTTC	CASSEIPRERYGYTF
TRBJ2-2	-	-	TRBV29-1	TGCAGCGTCGCGGTGCCCGGGGAGCTGTTTTTT	CSVAVPGELFF
TRBJ2-3	TRBD2	once	TRBV4-3	TGCGCCAGCAGCCAAGTACTAGCGGGGGGGATTACAGATACGCAGTATTTT	CASSQVLAGGITDTQYF
TRBJ2-3	TRBD2	-	TRBV25-1	TGTGCCAGCCAGCGGGATTTGCAGTATTTT	CASQRDLQYF
TRBJ1-4	TRBD1	-	TRBV18	TGTGCCAGCACCCAGGACAGGGCTAATGAAAAACTGTTTTTT	CASTQDRANEKLFF
TRBJ2-7	-	-	TRBV5-1	TGCGCCAGCAGCGCAGAAGGCAGGTACTACGAGCAGTACTTC	CASSAEGRYYEQYF
TRBJ2-1	-	-	TRBV13	TGTGCCAGCAGCTTTCCTCCGGGACACTCTAACAATGAGCAGTTCTTC	CASSFPPGHSNNEQFF
TRBJ2-1	-	-	TRBV4-1	TGCGCCAGCAGCCATGTTAATTTGGTCTATTACAATGAGCAGTTCTTC	CASSHVNLVYYNEQFF
TRBJ2-3	TRBD1	-	TRBV2	TGTGCCATCGGGACGGGACAGAGCACAGATACGCAGTATTTT	CAIGTGQSTDTQYF
TRBJ1-2	-	-	TRBV7-9	TGTGCCAGCACCCTTTGGACGGGAACTCTTAGGTATGGCTACACCTTC	CASTLWTGTLRYGYTF
TRBJ2-1	TRBD2	once	TRBV27	TGTGCCAGCAGTACACCGGGACTAGCGGCCAATAATGAGCAGTTCTTC	CASSTPGLAANNEQFF
TRBJ1-2	-	-	TRBV28	TGTGCCAGCAGTGGGGACACGTACTATGGCTACACCTTC	CASSGDTYYGYTF
TRBJ2-7	TRBD2	-	TRBV7-6	TGTGCCAGCAGCCAGCGGCTCCTAGCGGGAGGGCCATACGAGCAGTACTTC	CASSQRLLAGGPYEQYF
TRBJ1-3	-	-	TRBV28	TGTGCCAGCAGCCGCCCTAGGACCATATATTTT	CASSRPRTIYF
TRBJ1-3	-	-	TRBV30	TGTGCCTGGAGTCACCACTCCTCTGGAAACACCATATATTTT	CAWSHHSSGNTIYF